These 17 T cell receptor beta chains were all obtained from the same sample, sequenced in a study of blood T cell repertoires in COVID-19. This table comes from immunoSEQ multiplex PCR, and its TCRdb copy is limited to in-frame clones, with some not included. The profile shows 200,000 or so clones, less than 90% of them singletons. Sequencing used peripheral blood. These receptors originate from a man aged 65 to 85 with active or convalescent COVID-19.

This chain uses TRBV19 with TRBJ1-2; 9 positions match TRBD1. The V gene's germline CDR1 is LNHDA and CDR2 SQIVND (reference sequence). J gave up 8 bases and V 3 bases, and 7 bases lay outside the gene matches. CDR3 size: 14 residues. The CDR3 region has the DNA TGTGCCAGTAGTATTGGCAACAGGGGGCCCGGCTACACCTTC. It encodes CASSIGNRGPGYTF.

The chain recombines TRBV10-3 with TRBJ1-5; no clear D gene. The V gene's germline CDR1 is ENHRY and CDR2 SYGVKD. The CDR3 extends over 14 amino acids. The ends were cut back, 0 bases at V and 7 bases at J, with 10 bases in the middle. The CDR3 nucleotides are TGTGCCATCAGTGAGTCGACCGGACTCCAGCCCCAGCATTTT. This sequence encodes CAISESTGLQPQHF.

CDR3 sequence reads: CAWSVGGGGYEQYF. CDR3 sequence (DNA): TGTGCCTGGAGTGTAGGCGGGGGGGGCTACGAGCAGTACTTC. This sequence joins TRBV30 and TRBJ2-7; 9 bases are shared with TRBD2. Germline assignment: CDR1 GTSNPN and CDR2 SVGIG (reference sequence). There are 14 residues in the CDR3. The J segment lost 3 bases and the V segment lost 0 bases, leaving 3 bases of the junction unmatched.

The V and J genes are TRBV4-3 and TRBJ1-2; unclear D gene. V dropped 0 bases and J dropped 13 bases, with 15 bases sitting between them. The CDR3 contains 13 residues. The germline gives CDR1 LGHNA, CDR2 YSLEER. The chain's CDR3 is CASSQDEAGICTF. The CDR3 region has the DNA TGCGCCAGCAGCCAAGATGAGGCGGGTATCTGCACCTTC.

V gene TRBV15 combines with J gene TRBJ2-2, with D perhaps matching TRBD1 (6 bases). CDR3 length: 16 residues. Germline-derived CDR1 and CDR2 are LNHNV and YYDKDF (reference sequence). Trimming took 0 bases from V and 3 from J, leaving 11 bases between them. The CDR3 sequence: CATSREGGLDTGELFF. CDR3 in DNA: TGTGCCACCAGCAGAGAAGGGGGATTAGACACCGGGGAGCTGTTTTTT. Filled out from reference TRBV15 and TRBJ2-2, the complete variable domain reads DAMVIQNPRYQVTQFGKPVTLSCSQTLNHNVMYWYQQKSSQAPKLLFHYYDKDFNNEADTPDNFQSRRPNTSFCFLDIRSPGLGDTAMYLCATSREGGLDTGELFFGEGSRLTVL.

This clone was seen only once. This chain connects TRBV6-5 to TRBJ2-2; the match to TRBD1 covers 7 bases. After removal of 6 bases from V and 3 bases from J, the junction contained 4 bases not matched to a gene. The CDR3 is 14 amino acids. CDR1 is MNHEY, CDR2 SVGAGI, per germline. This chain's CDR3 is CASRQGIDTGELFF. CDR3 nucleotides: TGTGCCAGCAGACAGGGGATAGACACCGGGGAGCTGTTTTTT.

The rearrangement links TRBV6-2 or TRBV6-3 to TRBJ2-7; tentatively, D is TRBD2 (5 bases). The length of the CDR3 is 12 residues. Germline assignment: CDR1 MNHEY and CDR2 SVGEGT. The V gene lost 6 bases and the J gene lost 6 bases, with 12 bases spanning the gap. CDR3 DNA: TGTGCCAGCAGCCACGGGGTTGGCGAGCAGTACTTC. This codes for CASSHGVGEQYF.

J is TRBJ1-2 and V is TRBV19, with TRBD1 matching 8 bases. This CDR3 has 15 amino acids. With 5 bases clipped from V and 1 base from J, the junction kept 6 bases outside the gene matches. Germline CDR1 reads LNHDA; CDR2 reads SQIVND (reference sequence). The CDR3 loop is CASSPDRGINYGYTF. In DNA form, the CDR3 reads TGTGCCAGTAGTCCCGACAGGGGAATTAACTATGGCTACACCTTC. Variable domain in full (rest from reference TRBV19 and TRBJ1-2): DGGITQSPKYLFRKEGQNVTLSCEQNLNHDAMYWYRQDPGQGLRLIYYSQIVNDFQKGDIAEGYSVSREKKESFPLTVTSAQKNPTAFYLCASSPDRGINYGYTFGSGTRLTVV.

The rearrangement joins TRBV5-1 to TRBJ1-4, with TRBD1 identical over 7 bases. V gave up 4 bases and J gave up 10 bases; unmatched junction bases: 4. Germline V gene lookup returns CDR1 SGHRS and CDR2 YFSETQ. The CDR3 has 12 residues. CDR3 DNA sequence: TGCGCCAGCAGCCCCCAGGGGGTAAAACTGTTTTTT. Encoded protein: CASSPQGVKLFF.

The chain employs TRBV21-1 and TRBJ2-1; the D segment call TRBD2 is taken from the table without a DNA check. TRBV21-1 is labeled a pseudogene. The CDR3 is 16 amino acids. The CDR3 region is CASSLRPVVAYNEQFF. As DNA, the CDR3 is TGTGCCAGCAGCCTACGCCCTGTTGTAGCCTACAATGAGCAGTTCTTC.

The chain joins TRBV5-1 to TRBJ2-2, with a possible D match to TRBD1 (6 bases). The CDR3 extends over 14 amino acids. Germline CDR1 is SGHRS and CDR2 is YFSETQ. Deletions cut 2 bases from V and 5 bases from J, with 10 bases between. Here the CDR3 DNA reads TGCGCCAGCAGCTTATTAGGGGGAACCGGGGAGCTGTTTTTT. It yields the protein CASSLLGGTGELFF.

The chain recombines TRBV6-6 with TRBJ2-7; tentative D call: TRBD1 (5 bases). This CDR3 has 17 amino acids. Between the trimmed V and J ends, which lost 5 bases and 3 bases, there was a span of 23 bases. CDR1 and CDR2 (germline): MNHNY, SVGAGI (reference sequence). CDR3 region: CASSRRAGSRRNYEQYF. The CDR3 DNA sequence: TGTGCCAGCAGTCGTCGAGCAGGGTCGCGACGGAACTACGAGCAGTACTTC.

The DNA for the CDR3 is TGTGCCAGCAGCCTCCACCGTAACGCCGAGTACAATGAGCAGTTCTTC. The encoded protein is CASSLHRNAEYNEQFF. The chain couples TRBV7-8 to TRBJ2-1; D is uncertain. Deletions cut 5 bases from V and 4 bases from J, with 18 bases between. This CDR3 is 16 amino acids long. Germline V gene lookup returns CDR1 SGHVS and CDR2 FQNEAQ.

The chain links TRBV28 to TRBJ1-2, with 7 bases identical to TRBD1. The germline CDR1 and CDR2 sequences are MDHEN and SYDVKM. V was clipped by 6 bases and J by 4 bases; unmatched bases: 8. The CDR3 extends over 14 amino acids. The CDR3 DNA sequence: TGTGCCAGCAGCCTGGACGGGACAGCCTATGGCTACACCTTC. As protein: CASSLDGTAYGYTF.

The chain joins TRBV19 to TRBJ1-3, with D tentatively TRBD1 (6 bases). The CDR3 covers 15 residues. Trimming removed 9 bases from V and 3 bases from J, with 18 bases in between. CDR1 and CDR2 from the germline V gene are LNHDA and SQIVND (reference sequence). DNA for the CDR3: TGTGCCAGCCTCGAGGACAGAGCTCATGGAAACACCATATATTTT. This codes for CASLEDRAHGNTIYF. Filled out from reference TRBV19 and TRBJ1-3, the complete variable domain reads DGGITQSPKYLFRKEGQNVTLSCEQNLNHDAMYWYRQDPGQGLRLIYYSQIVNDFQKGDIAEGYSVSREKKESFPLTVTSAQKNPTAFYLCASLEDRAHGNTIYFGEGSWLTVV.

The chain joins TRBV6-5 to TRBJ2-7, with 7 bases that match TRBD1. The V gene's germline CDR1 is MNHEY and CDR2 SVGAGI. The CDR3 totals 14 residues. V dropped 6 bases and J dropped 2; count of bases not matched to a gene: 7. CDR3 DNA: TGTGCCAGCAGATCATCAGGGGGAACCTACGAGCAGTACTTC. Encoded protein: CASRSSGGTYEQYF.

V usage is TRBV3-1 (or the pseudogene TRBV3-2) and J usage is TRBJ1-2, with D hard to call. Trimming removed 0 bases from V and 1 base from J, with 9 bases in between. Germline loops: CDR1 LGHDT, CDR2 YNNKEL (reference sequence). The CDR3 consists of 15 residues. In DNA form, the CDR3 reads TGTGCCAGCAGCCAAGACGGGAGCTTTAACTATGGCTACACCTTC. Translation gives CASSQDGSFNYGYTF.